This passage covers 2 T cell receptor beta chains from one sample sequenced in a study of T cell repertoires in cytomegalovirus infection. Via MiXCR, TCRdb re-called the reads, giving one row per CDR3 protein. The sample contains approximately 730,000 distinct CDR3 sequences, 30% to 35% of which appear only once. Their recognized antigens are unknown. This sample comprised cultured PBMCs, obtained from culture after CMV antigen stimulation. The receptor set was obtained from a human donor in good health (CMV status not recorded). Some clones in this sample may be carry-over from other donors' samples.

This chain uses TRBV4-1 with TRBJ1-1, with D unresolved. Germline V lookup: CDR1 MGHRA, CDR2 YSYEKL. This CDR3 has 17 amino acids. Deletions cut 4 bases from V and 4 bases from J, with 22 bases between. The CDR3 DNA follows: TGCGCCAGCAGCCTCACGATGATACAAGATTTTAGCACTGAAGCTTTCTTT. Encoded protein: CASSLTMIQDFSTEAFF.

There are many counts of this clonotype. The V gene is TRBV7-2, the J gene TRBJ2-3; a possible D gene is TRBD2 (6 bases). With 2 bases removed from V and 3 bases from J, the gap between germline ends came to 12 bases. The CDR3 has 15 residues. CDR1 and CDR2 (germline): SGHTA, FQGNSA. The CDR3 loop is CASSLSGVGTDTQYF. The CDR3 DNA is TGTGCCAGCAGCTTATCGGGAGTAGGGACAGATACGCAGTATTTT. Using reference TRBV7-2 and TRBJ2-3 for the parts outside the CDR3, the full variable domain is GAGVSQSPSNKVTEKGKDVELRCDPISGHTALYWYRQSLGQGLEFLIYFQGNSAPDKSGLPSDRFSAERTGGSVSTLTIQRTQQEDSAVYLCASSLSGVGTDTQYFGPGTRLTVL.